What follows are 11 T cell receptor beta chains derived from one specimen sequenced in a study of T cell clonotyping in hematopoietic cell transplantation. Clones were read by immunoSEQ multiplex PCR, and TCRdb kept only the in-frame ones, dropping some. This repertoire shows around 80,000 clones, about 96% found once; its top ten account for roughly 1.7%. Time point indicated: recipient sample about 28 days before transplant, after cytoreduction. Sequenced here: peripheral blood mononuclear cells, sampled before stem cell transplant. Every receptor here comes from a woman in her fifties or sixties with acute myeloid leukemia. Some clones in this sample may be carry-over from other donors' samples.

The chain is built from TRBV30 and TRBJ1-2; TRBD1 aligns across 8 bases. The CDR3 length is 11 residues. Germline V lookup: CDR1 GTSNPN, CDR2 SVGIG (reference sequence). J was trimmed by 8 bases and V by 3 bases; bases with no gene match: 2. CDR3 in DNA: TGTGCCTGGAGATACAGGGGGGGCTACACCTTC. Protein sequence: CAWRYRGGYTF.

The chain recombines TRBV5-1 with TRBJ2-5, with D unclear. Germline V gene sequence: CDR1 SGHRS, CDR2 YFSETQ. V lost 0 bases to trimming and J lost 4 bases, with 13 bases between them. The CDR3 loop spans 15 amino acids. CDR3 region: CASSLVVGASETQYF. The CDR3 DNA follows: TGCGCCAGCAGCTTGGTTGTGGGCGCCTCAGAGACCCAGTACTTC.

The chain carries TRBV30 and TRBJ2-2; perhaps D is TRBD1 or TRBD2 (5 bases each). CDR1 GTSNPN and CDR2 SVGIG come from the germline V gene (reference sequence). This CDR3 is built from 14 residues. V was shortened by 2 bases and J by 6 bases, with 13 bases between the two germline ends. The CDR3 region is CAWSRGSYPGELFF. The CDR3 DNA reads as TGTGCCTGGAGTCGGGGCTCTTACCCCGGGGAGCTGTTTTTT.

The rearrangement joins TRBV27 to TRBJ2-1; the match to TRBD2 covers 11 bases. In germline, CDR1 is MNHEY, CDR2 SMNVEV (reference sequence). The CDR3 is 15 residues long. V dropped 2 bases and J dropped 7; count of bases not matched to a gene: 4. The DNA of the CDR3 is TGTGCCAGCAGTTTAACTAGCGGGAGTAGAAATGAGCAGTTCTTC. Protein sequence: CASSLTSGSRNEQFF.

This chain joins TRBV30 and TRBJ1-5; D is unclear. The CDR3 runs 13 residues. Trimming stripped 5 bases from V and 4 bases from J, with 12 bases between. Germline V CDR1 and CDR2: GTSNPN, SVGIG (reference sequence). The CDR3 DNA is TGTGCCTGGGCGGCGGGAGATAATCAGCCCCAGCATTTT. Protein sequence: CAWAAGDNQPQHF.

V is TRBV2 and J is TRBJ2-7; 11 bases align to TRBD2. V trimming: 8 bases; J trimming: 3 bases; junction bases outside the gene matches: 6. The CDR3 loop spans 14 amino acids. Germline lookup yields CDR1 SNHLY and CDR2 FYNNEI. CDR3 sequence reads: CASSGLAGGYEQYF. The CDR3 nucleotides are TGTGCCAGCTCGGGCCTAGCGGGGGGCTACGAGCAGTACTTC.

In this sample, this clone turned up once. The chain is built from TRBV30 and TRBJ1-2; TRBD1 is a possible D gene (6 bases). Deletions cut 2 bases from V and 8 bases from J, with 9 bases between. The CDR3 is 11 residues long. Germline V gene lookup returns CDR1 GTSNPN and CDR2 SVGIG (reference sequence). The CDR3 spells CAWSMQGGYTF. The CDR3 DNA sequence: TGTGCCTGGAGTATGCAGGGGGGCTACACCTTC.

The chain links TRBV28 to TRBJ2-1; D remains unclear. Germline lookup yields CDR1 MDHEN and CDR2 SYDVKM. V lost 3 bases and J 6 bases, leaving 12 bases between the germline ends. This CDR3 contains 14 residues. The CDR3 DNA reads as TGTGCCAGCAGTTTGCCGTTTAGCCGCAATGAGCAGTTCTTC. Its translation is CASSLPFSRNEQFF. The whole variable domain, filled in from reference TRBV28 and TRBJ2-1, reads DVKVTQSSRYLVKRTGEKVFLECVQDMDHENMFWYRQDPGLGLRLIYFSYDVKMKEKGDIPEGYSVSREKKERFSLILESASTNQTSMYLCASSLPFSRNEQFFGPGTRLTVL.

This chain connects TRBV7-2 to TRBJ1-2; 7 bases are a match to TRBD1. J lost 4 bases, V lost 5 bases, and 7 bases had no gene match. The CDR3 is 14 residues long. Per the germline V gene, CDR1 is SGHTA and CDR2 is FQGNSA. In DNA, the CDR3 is TGTGCCAGCAGCGTGGGACAGATCGCCTATGGCTACACCTTC. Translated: CASSVGQIAYGYTF.

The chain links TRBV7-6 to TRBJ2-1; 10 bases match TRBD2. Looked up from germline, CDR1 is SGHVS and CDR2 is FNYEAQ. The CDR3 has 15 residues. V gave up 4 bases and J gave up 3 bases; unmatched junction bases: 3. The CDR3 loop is CASSSSGGGYNEQFF. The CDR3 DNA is TGTGCCAGCAGCTCGAGCGGGGGGGGCTACAATGAGCAGTTCTTC.

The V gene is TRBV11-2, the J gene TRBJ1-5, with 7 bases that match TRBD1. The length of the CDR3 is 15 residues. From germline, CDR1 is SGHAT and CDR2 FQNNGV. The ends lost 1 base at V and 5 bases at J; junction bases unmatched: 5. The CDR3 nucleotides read TGTGCCAGCAGCTTAGGGCAAGGGGGCTATCAGCCCCAGCATTTT. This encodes CASSLGQGGYQPQHF.